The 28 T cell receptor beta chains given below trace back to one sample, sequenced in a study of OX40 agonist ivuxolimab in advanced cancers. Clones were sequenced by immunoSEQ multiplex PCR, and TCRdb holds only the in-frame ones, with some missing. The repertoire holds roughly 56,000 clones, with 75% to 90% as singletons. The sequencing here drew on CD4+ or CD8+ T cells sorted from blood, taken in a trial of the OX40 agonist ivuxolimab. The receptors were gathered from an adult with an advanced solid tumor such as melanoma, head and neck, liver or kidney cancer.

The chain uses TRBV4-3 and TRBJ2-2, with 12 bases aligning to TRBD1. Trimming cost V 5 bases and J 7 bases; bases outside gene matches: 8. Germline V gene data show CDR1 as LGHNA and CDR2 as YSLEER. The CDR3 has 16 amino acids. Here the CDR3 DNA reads TGCGCCAGCAGCGCAACCGGGACAGGGGGCCTCGGGGAGCTGTTTTTT. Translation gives CASSATGTGGLGELFF.

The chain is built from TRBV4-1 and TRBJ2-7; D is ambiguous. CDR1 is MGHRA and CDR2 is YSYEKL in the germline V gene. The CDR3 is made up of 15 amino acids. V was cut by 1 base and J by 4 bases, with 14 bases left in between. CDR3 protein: CASSQVVGVEYEQYF. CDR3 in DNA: TGCGCCAGCAGCCAAGTTGTGGGCGTTGAGTACGAGCAGTACTTC.

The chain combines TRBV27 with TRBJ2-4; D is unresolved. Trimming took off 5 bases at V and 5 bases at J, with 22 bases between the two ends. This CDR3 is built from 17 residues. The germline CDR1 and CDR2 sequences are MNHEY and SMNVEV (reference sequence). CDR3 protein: CASSPDSSSNQENIQYF. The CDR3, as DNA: TGTGCCAGCAGTCCCGATAGCTCAAGTAACCAAGAAAACATTCAGTACTTC.

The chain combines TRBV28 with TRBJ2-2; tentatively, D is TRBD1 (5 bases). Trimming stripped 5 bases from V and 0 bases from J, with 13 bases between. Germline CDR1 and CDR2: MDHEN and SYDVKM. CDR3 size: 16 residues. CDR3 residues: CASSALDRPNTGELFF. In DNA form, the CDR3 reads TGTGCCAGCAGTGCGCTCGACAGACCGAACACCGGGGAGCTGTTTTTT.

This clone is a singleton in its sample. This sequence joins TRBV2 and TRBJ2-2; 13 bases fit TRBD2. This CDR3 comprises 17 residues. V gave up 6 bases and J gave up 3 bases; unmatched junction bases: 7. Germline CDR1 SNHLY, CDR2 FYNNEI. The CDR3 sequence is CASSAPGLAGYTGELFF. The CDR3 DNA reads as TGTGCCAGCAGCGCACCGGGACTAGCGGGATACACCGGGGAGCTGTTTTTT.

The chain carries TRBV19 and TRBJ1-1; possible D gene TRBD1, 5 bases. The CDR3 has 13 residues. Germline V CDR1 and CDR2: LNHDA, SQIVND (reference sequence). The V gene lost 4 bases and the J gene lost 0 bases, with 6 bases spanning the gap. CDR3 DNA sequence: TGTGCCAGTAGTACAGGGATGAACACTGAAGCTTTCTTT. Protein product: CASSTGMNTEAFF.

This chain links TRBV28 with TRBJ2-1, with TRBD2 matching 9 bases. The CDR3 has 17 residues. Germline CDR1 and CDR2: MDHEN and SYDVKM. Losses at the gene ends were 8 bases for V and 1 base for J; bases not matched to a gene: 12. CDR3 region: CASLTKLAGYSYNEQFF. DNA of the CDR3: TGTGCCAGCTTGACCAAACTAGCGGGCTATTCCTACAATGAGCAGTTCTTC.

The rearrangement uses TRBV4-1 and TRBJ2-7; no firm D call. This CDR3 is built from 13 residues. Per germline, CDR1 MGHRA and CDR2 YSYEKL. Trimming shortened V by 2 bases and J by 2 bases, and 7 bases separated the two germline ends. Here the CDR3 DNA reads TGCGCCAGCAGCCAAATTGGAACCTACGAGCAGTACTTC. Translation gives CASSQIGTYEQYF.

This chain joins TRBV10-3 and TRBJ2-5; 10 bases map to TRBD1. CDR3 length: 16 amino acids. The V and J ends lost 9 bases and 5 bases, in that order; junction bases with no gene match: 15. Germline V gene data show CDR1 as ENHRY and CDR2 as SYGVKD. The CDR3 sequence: CAITGTGVANRETQYF. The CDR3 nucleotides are TGTGCCATTACCGGGACAGGGGTGGCCAACAGGGAGACCCAGTACTTC.

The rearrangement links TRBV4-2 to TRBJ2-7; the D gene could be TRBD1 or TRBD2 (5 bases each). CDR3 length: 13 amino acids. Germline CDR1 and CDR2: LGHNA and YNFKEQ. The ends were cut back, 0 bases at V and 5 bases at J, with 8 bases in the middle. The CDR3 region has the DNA TGTGCCAGCAGCCAAGATAGGGGAGACGAGCAGTACTTC. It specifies CASSQDRGDEQYF.

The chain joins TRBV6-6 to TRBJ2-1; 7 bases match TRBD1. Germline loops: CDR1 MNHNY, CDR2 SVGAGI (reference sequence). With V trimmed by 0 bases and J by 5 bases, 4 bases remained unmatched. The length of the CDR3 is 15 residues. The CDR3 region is CASSYSPGGNNEQFF. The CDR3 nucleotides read TGTGCCAGCAGTTACTCGCCAGGGGGTAACAATGAGCAGTTCTTC.

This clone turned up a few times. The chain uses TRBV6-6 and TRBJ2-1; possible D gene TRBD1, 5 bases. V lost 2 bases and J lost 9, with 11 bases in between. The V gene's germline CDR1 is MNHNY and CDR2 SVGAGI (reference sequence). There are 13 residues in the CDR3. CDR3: CASSYPQGTEQFF. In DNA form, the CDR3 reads TGTGCCAGCAGTTACCCGCAGGGCACTGAGCAGTTCTTC.

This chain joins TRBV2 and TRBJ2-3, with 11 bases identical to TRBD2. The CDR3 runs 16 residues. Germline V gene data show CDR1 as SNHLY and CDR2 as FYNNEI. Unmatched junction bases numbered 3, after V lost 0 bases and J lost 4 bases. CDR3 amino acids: CASSEAQLAGADTQYF. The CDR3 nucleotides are TGTGCCAGCAGTGAAGCCCAACTAGCGGGAGCAGATACGCAGTATTTT. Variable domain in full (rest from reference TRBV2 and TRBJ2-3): EPEVTQTPSHQVTQMGQEVILRCVPISNHLYFYWYRQILGQKVEFLVSFYNNEISEKSEIFDDQFSVERPDGSNFTLKIRSTKLEDSAMYFCASSEAQLAGADTQYFGPGTRLTVL.

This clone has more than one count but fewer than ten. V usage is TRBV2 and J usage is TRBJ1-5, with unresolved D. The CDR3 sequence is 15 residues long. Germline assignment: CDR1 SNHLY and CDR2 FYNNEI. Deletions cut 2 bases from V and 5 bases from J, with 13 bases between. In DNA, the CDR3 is TGTGCCAGCAGTGAATGGTTACAGCCCGATCAGCCCCAGCATTTT. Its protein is CASSEWLQPDQPQHF.

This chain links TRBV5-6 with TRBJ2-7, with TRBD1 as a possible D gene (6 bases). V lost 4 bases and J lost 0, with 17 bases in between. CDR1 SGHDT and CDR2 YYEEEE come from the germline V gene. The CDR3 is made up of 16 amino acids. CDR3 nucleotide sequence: TGTGCCAGCAGCAACTCGGACAGCGACAGCTCCTACGAGCAGTACTTC. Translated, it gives CASSNSDSDSSYEQYF.

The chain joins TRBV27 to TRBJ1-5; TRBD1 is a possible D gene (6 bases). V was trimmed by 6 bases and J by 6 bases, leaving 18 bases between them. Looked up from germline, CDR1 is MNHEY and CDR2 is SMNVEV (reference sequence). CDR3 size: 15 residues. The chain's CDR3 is CASRPTRGVGQPQHF. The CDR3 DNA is TGTGCCAGCAGGCCAACCAGGGGAGTGGGTCAGCCCCAGCATTTT.

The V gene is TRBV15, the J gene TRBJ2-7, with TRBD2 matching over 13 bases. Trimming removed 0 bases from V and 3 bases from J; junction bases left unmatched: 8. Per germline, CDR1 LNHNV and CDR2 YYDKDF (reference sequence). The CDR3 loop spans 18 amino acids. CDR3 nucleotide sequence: TGTGCCACCAGCAGAGATGTGGGACTAGCGGGGCATTTCTACGAGCAGTACTTC. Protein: CATSRDVGLAGHFYEQYF. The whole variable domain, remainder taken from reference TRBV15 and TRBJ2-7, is DAMVIQNPRYQVTQFGKPVTLSCSQTLNHNVMYWYQQKSSQAPKLLFHYYDKDFNNEADTPDNFQSRRPNTSFCFLDIRSPGLGDTAMYLCATSRDVGLAGHFYEQYFGPGTRLTVT.

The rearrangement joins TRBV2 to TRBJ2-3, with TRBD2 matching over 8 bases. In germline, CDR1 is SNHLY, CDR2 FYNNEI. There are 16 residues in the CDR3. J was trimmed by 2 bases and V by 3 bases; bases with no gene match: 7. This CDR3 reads CASSDLAGGTTDTQYF. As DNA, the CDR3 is TGTGCCAGCAGTGATCTCGCGGGAGGCACCACAGATACGCAGTATTTT.

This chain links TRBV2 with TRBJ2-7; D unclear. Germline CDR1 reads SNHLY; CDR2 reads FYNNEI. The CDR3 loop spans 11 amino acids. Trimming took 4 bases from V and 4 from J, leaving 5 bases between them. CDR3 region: CASSGRYEQYF. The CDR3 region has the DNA TGTGCCAGCAGTGGTAGATACGAGCAGTACTTC.

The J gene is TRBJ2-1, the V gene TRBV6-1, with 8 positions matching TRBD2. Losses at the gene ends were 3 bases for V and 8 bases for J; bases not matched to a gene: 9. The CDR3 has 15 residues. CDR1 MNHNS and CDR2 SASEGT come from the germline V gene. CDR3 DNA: TGTGCCAGCAGTGATATACGGGAGGGGGTTGATGAGCAGTTCTTC. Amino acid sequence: CASSDIREGVDEQFF.

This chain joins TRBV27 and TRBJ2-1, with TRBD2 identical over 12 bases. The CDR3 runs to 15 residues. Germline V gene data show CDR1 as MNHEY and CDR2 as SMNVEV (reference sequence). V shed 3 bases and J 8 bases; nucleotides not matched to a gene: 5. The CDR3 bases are TGTGCCAGCAGTTTTGGGCTAGCGGGAGGGGATGAGCAGTTCTTC. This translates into CASSFGLAGGDEQFF.

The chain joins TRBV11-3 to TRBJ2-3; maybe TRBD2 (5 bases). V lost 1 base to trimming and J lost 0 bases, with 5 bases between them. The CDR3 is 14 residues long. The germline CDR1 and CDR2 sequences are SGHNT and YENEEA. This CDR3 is CASSLGESTDTQYF. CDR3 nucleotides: TGTGCCAGCAGCTTAGGGGAGAGCACAGATACGCAGTATTTT.

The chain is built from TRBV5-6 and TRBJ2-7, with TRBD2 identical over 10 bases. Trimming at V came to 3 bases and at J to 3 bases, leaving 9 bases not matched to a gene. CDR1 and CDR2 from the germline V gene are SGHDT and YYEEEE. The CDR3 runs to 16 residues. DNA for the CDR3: TGTGCCAGCAGCTATGGTGGGTTAGCGGGAGGCTACGAGCAGTACTTC. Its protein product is CASSYGGLAGGYEQYF.

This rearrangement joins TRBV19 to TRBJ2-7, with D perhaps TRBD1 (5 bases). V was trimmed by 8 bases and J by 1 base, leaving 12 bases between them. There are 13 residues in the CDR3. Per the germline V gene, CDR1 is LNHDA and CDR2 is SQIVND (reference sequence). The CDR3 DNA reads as TGTGCCAGTGGTGACAGAGTTTCCTACGAGCAGTACTTC. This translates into CASGDRVSYEQYF.

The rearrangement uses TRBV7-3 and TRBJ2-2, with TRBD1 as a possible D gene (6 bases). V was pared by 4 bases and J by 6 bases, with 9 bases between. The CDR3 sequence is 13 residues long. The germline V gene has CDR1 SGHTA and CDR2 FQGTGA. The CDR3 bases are TGTGCCAGCAGCTCACAGGGACCCGGGGAGCTGTTTTTT. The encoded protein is CASSSQGPGELFF. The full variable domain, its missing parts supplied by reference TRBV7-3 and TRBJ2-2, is GAGVSQTPSNKVTEKGKYVELRCDPISGHTALYWYRQSLGQGPEFLIYFQGTGAADDSGLPNDRFFAVRPEGSVSTLKIQRTERGDSAVYLCASSSQGPGELFFGEGSRLTVL.

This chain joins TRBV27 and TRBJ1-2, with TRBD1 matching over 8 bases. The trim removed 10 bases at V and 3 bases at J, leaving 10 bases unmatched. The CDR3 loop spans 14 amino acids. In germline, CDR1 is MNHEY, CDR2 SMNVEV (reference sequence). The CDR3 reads CATNPAGGDYGYTF. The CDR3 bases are TGTGCCACAAACCCGGCAGGGGGCGACTATGGCTACACCTTC.

The CDR3 DNA reads as TGTGCCAGCAGCCAAGGGACAGGGGGCGGGAATGAGCAGTTCTTC. This sequence encodes CASSQGTGGGNEQFF. This sequence joins TRBV7-2 and TRBJ2-1; 12 positions match TRBD1. Germline V lookup: CDR1 SGHTA, CDR2 FQGNSA. The CDR3 extends over 15 amino acids. With 5 bases clipped from V and 7 bases from J, the junction kept 6 bases outside the gene matches. The whole variable domain, filled in from reference TRBV7-2 and TRBJ2-1, reads GAGVSQSPSNKVTEKGKDVELRCDPISGHTALYWYRQSLGQGLEFLIYFQGNSAPDKSGLPSDRFSAERTGGSVSTLTIQRTQQEDSAVYLCASSQGTGGGNEQFFGPGTRLTVL.

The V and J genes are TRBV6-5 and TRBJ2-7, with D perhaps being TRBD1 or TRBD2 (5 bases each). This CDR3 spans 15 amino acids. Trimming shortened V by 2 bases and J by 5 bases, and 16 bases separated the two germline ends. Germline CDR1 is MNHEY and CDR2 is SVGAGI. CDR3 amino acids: CASSYTGLLDDEQYF. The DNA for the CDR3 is TGTGCCAGCAGTTACACAGGACTTCTAGATGACGAGCAGTACTTC.